The 4 T cell receptor beta chains below come from one sample, sequenced in a study of response to subunit inactivated influenza vaccine listed by TCRdb under 2018. Library preparation used RT-PCR. The sequencer was an Illumina HiSeq 2500. TCRdb's own reprocessing of the public reads used fastp at Q25 and MiXCR and kept productive beta chains. Each entry merges the rows of one CDR3 protein and shows their most common DNA and genes. The sample table contains 430,000 or so distinct CDR3 sequences; only one count was recorded for about 10% of them. Approximately 12% of the sample is in the top ten clones. The time point label of this sample denotes: approximately 40 days after influenza vaccine administration. Here the sequenced sample was PBMCs from blood, taken about 6 weeks after vaccination. Every receptor here comes from a man over 45 who received an inactivated influenza vaccine. Donor details come from another sample of the same person, matched by shared clones.

Many counts were recorded for this clonotype. V usage is TRBV12-3 or TRBV12-4 and J usage is TRBJ2-5; TRBD1 or TRBD2 may be the D gene (5 bases each). V shed 0 bases and J shed 9 bases, with 11 bases lying between them. CDR3 length equals 13 residues. The CDR3 nucleotides read TGTGCCAGCAGTTTAGCCGTCCTGGGGGCCCAGTACTTC. Its protein product is CASSLAVLGAQYF.

This chain uses TRBV28 with TRBJ2-3; D is possibly TRBD1 (5 bases). The germline V gene encodes CDR1 MDHEN and CDR2 SYDVKM. The CDR3 sequence is 14 residues long. The V end was cut by 11 bases, the J end by 2 bases, with 17 bases between. CDR3 nucleotides: TGTGCCGCCACCCGGACAAGCCTCACAGATACGCAGTATTTT. Translating it yields CAATRTSLTDTQYF. Together with reference TRBV28 and TRBJ2-3, the CDR3 gives the full variable domain: DVKVTQSSRYLVKRTGEKVFLECVQDMDHENMFWYRQDPGLGLRLIYFSYDVKMKEKGDIPEGYSVSREKKERFSLILESASTNQTSMYLCAATRTSLTDTQYFGPGTRLTVL.

This clonotype was counted only a few times. The chain joins TRBV20-1 to TRBJ2-4, with a possible D match to TRBD1 (5 bases). The germline CDR1 and CDR2 sequences are DFQATT and SNEGSKA (reference sequence). The CDR3 runs 13 residues. Trimming took off 3 bases at V and 7 bases at J, with 13 bases between the two ends. The CDR3 DNA sequence: TGCAGTGCTAGTTGGGGCTACGGGAACATTCAGTACTTC. Residues: CSASWGYGNIQYF.

This clonotype has a handful of counts. This rearrangement joins TRBV7-3 to TRBJ2-2, with no clear D. CDR1 is SGHTA and CDR2 is FQGTGA in the germline V gene. The CDR3 is made up of 14 amino acids. The ends were cut back, 2 bases at V and 4 bases at J, with 8 bases in the middle. CDR3 residues: CASSLVRTTGELFF. The CDR3 coding sequence is TGTGCCAGCAGCTTAGTTAGGACCACCGGGGAGCTGTTTTTT. Drawing the rest from reference TRBV7-3 and TRBJ2-2, the complete variable domain is GAGVSQTPSNKVTEKGKYVELRCDPISGHTALYWYRQSLGQGPEFLIYFQGTGAADDSGLPNDRFFAVRPEGSVSTLKIQRTERGDSAVYLCASSLVRTTGELFFGEGSRLTVL.